Presented here are 22 T cell receptor beta chains from one specimen sequenced in a study of T cells after yellow fever vaccination. One entry per CDR3 protein, called by TCRdb with MiXCR from the 5' RACE reads. This sample has 300,000 to 350,000 distinct CDR3 sequences, with 8% to 9.5% found just once. Source: PBMCs, taken about 41 days after the first yellow fever vaccination. These receptors came from a young man who received the YFV17D yellow fever vaccine.

This clonotype was seen a few times. The chain joins TRBV7-2 to TRBJ2-7; 9 nucleotides line up with TRBD2. V shed 6 bases, J shed 6 bases, and the junction held 18 bases outside the gene matches. The germline CDR1 and CDR2 sequences are SGHTA and FQGNSA. The CDR3 consists of 17 residues. Here the CDR3 reads CASRQPGLAFGACEQYV. CDR3 bases: TGTGCCAGCAGACAGCCGGGACTAGCTTTTGGGGCTTGCGAGCAGTACGTC.

This chain links TRBV7-9 with TRBJ1-2, with unresolved D. The CDR3 is 15 amino acids. V lost 3 bases and J 3 bases, leaving 14 bases between the germline ends. Per the germline V gene, CDR1 is SEHNR and CDR2 is FQNEAQ (reference sequence). The CDR3 loop is CASSFSPAGYYGYTF. As DNA, the CDR3 is TGTGCCAGCAGCTTCAGCCCCGCGGGCTACTATGGCTACACCTTC.

The chain recombines TRBV7-9 with TRBJ1-5; D remains unclear. The germline V gene has CDR1 SEHNR and CDR2 FQNEAQ (reference sequence). CDR3 length equals 12 residues. V lost 1 base and J 5 bases, leaving 3 bases between the germline ends. CDR3: CASSLDDQPQHF. CDR3 DNA: TGTGCCAGCAGCTTAGACGATCAGCCCCAGCATTTT.

Many counts were recorded for this clonotype. The rearrangement links TRBV5-6 to TRBJ2-4; a possible D gene is TRBD2 (6 bases). CDR1 is SGHDT, CDR2 YYEEEE, per germline. The CDR3 consists of 14 residues. The V end was cut by 4 bases, the J end by 6 bases, with 14 bases between. DNA of the CDR3: TGTGCCAGCAGCCCATGGGGGGTTACAAACATTCAGTACTTC. It yields the protein CASSPWGVTNIQYF.

The chain is built from TRBV20-1 and TRBJ2-2; D tentatively fits TRBD1 or TRBD2 (6 bases each). Looked up from germline, CDR1 is DFQATT and CDR2 is SNEGSKA (reference sequence). The CDR3 covers 15 residues. Trimming took off 0 bases at V and 6 bases at J, with 14 bases between the two ends. The CDR3 reads CSARDRRGASGELFF. CDR3 in DNA: TGCAGTGCTAGAGATCGAAGGGGGGCCTCCGGGGAGCTGTTTTTT.

V usage is TRBV11-2 and J usage is TRBJ2-1, with a tentative D call TRBD2 (5 bases). CDR3 length: 14 amino acids. The germline gives CDR1 SGHAT, CDR2 FQNNGV. V dropped 7 bases and J dropped 0 bases, with 10 bases sitting between them. The CDR3 reads CASIGVSSYNEQFF. DNA of the CDR3: TGTGCCAGCATCGGGGTCAGCTCCTACAATGAGCAGTTCTTC.

This clonotype was detected a few times. J is TRBJ1-2 and V is TRBV6-5; D uncertain. The V end lost 8 bases, the J end lost 7 bases, and 14 bases lay between the germline ends. The CDR3 has 12 residues. Germline CDR1 is MNHEY and CDR2 is SVGAGI. For the CDR3, the DNA is TGTGCCAGCTCCCGGGATGACGGTGGCTACACCTTC. Its protein product is CASSRDDGGYTF.

This clonotype has just a few counts. The V call is TRBV4-2, the J call TRBJ2-1, with 12 bases lining up with TRBD2. This CDR3 region has 15 residues. CDR1 is LGHNA, CDR2 YNFKEQ, per germline. Trimming removed 7 bases from V and 9 bases from J; junction bases left unmatched: 10. CDR3 region: CASTASGGADGEQFF. CDR3 bases: TGTGCCAGCACTGCTAGCGGGGGGGCCGACGGTGAGCAGTTCTTC.

The V gene is TRBV4-1, the J gene TRBJ2-5; 7 bases map to TRBD2. Germline CDR1 MGHRA, CDR2 YSYEKL. J lost 3 bases, V lost 4 bases, and 5 bases had no gene match. The CDR3 loop spans 14 amino acids. The DNA for the CDR3 is TGCGCCAGCAGCCCCGTCCGGGGGGAAGAGACCCAGTACTTC. Amino acids: CASSPVRGEETQYF.

The chain is built from TRBV7-2 and TRBJ1-5; D not certain. V lost 5 bases and J 4 bases, leaving 6 bases between the germline ends. This CDR3 comprises 12 residues. Germline V gene sequence: CDR1 SGHTA, CDR2 FQGNSA. This chain's CDR3 is CASSLQNQPQHF. The DNA for the CDR3 is TGTGCCAGCAGCCTACAGAATCAGCCCCAGCATTTT.

This chain uses TRBV18 with TRBJ2-2, with 10 bases that match TRBD1. Germline V gives CDR1 KGHSH, CDR2 LQKENI. The CDR3 runs to 14 residues. The V gene end was trimmed by 3 bases and the J gene end by 5 bases; junction bases not matched to a gene: 0. The CDR3 reads CASSPDRGTGELFF. The CDR3 DNA follows: TGTGCCAGCTCACCGGACAGGGGGACCGGGGAGCTGTTTTTT.

This clonotype showed up just a few times. The chain has TRBV20-1 and TRBJ2-5; TRBD2 matches 8 bases. The CDR3 runs to 14 residues. J lost 5 bases, V lost 3 bases, and 8 bases had no gene match. Germline assignment: CDR1 DFQATT and CDR2 SNEGSKA (reference sequence). The CDR3 protein is CSASLAGLGETQYF. In nucleotides, the CDR3 is TGCAGTGCTAGCTTAGCGGGGTTGGGGGAGACCCAGTACTTC.

This clonotype was observed many times. This sequence joins TRBV7-2 and TRBJ2-3; D is undetermined. This CDR3 contains 13 residues. Per the germline V gene, CDR1 is SGHTA and CDR2 is FQGNSA. Deletions cut 5 bases from V and 3 bases from J, with 9 bases between. This CDR3 is CASSSPETDTQYF. CDR3 coding DNA: TGTGCCAGCAGCAGCCCAGAGACAGATACGCAGTATTTT.

The chain carries TRBV3-1 and TRBJ1-1, with D tentatively TRBD1 (6 bases). From germline, CDR1 is LGHDT and CDR2 YNNKEL (reference sequence). The CDR3 length is 17 residues. Trimming left V 1 base short and J 0 bases short, with 15 bases between. In nucleotides, the CDR3 is TGTGCCAGCAGCCAAGTAAGGGACACCCTTATGAACACTGAAGCTTTCTTT. This translates into CASSQVRDTLMNTEAFF. Filled out from reference TRBV3-1 and TRBJ1-1, the complete variable domain reads DTAVSQTPKYLVTQMGNDKSIKCEQNLGHDTMYWYKQDSKKFLKIMFSYNNKELIINETVPNRFSPKSPDKAHLNLHINSLELGDSAVYFCASSQVRDTLMNTEAFFGQGTRLTVV.

The chain is built from TRBV5-1 and TRBJ2-6; D gene uncertain. From germline, CDR1 is SGHRS and CDR2 YFSETQ. The CDR3 is 15 residues long. V was trimmed by 1 base and J by 4 bases, leaving 9 bases between them. The CDR3 coding sequence is TGCGCCAGCAGCTTGCAGGCGGCGGGGGCCAACGTCCTGACTTTC. Its protein is CASSLQAAGANVLTF.

This clonotype was counted a few times. J is TRBJ2-1 and V is TRBV12-3 or TRBV12-4; 7 bases fit TRBD2. Trimming cost V 3 bases and J 6 bases; bases outside gene matches: 8. The CDR3 extends over 15 amino acids. For the CDR3, the DNA is TGTGCCAGCAGTTTGCGACTAGCACAGATCAATGAGCAGTTCTTC. It translates to CASSLRLAQINEQFF.

The sample holds a few counts of this clonotype. The rearrangement links TRBV5-1 to TRBJ1-1; the D is unclear. The V gene's germline CDR1 is SGHRS and CDR2 YFSETQ. Between the trimmed V and J ends, which lost 0 bases and 5 bases, there was a span of 11 bases. The CDR3 has 14 amino acids. The CDR3 bases are TGCGCCAGCAGCTTGGAAGAGGTGGGTACTGAAGCTTTCTTT. Translating it yields CASSLEEVGTEAFF.

This clonotype was found a few times. The rearrangement links TRBV9 to TRBJ2-7, with no clear D. The CDR3 extends over 13 amino acids. Deletions cut 2 bases from V and 7 bases from J, with 13 bases between. The germline CDR1 and CDR2 sequences are SGDLS and YYNGEE. In nucleotides, the CDR3 is TGTGCCAGCAGCGTTGGTGCACCCGGGGAGCAGTACTTC. It encodes CASSVGAPGEQYF.

The gene calls are TRBV5-6 and TRBJ2-1; TRBD2 might be the D (7 bases). The CDR3 is made up of 16 amino acids. V gave up 3 bases and J gave up 9 bases, with 22 bases separating them. Germline V gene lookup returns CDR1 SGHDT and CDR2 YYEEEE. The CDR3 loop reads CASSSPRTREDSEQFF. The CDR3 DNA follows: TGTGCCAGCAGCTCCCCCCGGACACGGGAGGACAGTGAGCAGTTCTTC.

The rearrangement links TRBV7-9 to TRBJ2-7; 10 nucleotides align to TRBD1. Unmatched junction bases numbered 3, after V lost 5 bases and J lost 5 bases. The CDR3 runs 13 residues. Per germline, CDR1 SEHNR and CDR2 FQNEAQ (reference sequence). For the CDR3, the DNA is TGTGCCAGCAGCGCGACAGGGGGCAACGAGCAGTACGTC. Translation: CASSATGGNEQYV.

This chain's CDR3 is CASSLALEPQHF. In DNA, the CDR3 is TGTGCCAGCAGTTTAGCGCTGGAGCCCCAGCATTTT. J is TRBJ1-5 and V is TRBV12-3 or TRBV12-4; the D is unclear. V dropped 0 bases and J dropped 8 bases, with 5 bases sitting between them. The CDR3 sequence is 12 residues long.

The chain uses TRBV4-3 and TRBJ2-1; a possible D gene is TRBD1 (6 bases). The CDR3 totals 15 residues. CDR1 LGHNA and CDR2 YSLEER come from the germline V gene. V was shortened by 1 base and J by 9 bases, with 16 bases between the two germline ends. CDR3 nucleotides: TGCGCCAGCAGCCAAGTTTTGCAGGGGCTTAGTGAGCAGTTCTTC. Translated, it gives CASSQVLQGLSEQFF.